This passage covers 3 T cell receptor beta chains from one sample sequenced in a study of T-cell reconstitution after alpha-beta-depleted transplantation in children. Preparation of the TCRbeta library was carried out with unique molecular identifiers. MiXCR, applied by TCRdb to the PCR reads, yields one record per CDR3 protein. The sample holds hundreds of thousands of distinct CDR3 sequences; around 16% are singletons and the top ten take 0.85% to 1.3%. Sequenced material: PBMCs from the stem cell graft donor, taken from the stem cell graft. Every receptor here comes from a human donor who donated a stem cell graft to a child with acute myeloid leukemia.

This sequence joins TRBV15 and TRBJ1-3; 8 positions agree with TRBD1. Germline CDR1 and CDR2: LNHNV and YYDKDF (reference sequence). The CDR3 contains 16 residues. V lost 5 bases to trimming and J lost 0 bases; unmatched junction nucleotides: 6. The CDR3 region is CATSLGQGNSGNTIYF. The CDR3 DNA reads as TGTGCCACCAGCCTTGGACAGGGCAACTCTGGAAACACCATATATTTT.

This clonotype was found many times. The gene calls are TRBV20-1 and TRBJ2-3; D ambiguous. The CDR3 loop spans 15 amino acids. V shed 1 base and J shed 2 bases, with 13 bases lying between them. Germline CDR1 reads DFQATT; CDR2 reads SNEGSKA (reference sequence). The CDR3 protein is CSARGDQGITDTQYF. In nucleotides, the CDR3 is TGCAGTGCTAGAGGGGATCAAGGGATCACAGATACGCAGTATTTT.

This clonotype has a count of ten or more. The gene calls are TRBV29-1 and TRBJ2-1; TRBD1 matches 10 bases. The CDR3 has 15 amino acids. CDR1 SQVTM and CDR2 ANQGSEA come from the germline V gene. The J segment lost 1 base and the V segment lost 5 bases, leaving 5 bases of the junction unmatched. CDR3 region: CSVSRTGGSYNEQFF. The CDR3 coding sequence is TGCAGCGTTAGCAGGACAGGGGGGTCCTACAATGAGCAGTTCTTC.